This T cell receptor (beta chain) derives from a study of tissue T cells after allogeneic stem cell transplantation. CDR1 and CDR2 (germline): KGHPV, FQNQEV (reference sequence). The ends were cut back, 3 bases at V and 0 bases at J, with 3 bases in the middle. The CDR3 consists of 14 residues. This sample's time point: mouse harvest day 14 after allogeneic transplant. Tail vein injection delivered 10^7 T-cell-depleted bone marrow cells and 10^6 splenic CD5+ T cells. B6 (H2b) cells into BALB/c (H2d) mice; tissues taken at day 7 or 14. Whole-study findings and limits: In patients and mice, blood and spleen missed much of tissue repertoire.

This clone has a single count. Its antigen is undetermined. Genes and germline are mouse. The read is 1 residue too short to cover the CDR3 end, so that end is filled in from the germline J gene. TCRdb keeps only in-frame clones here, not all; method: immunoSEQ multiplex PCR. This repertoire shows 1,500 to 2,000 clones, 45% to 50% found once; its top ten account for approximately 30%. Sequencing was carried out using gut tissue. This chain links TRBV26 with TRBJ1-6; D unresolved. TRBJ1-6 is recorded as an ORF, its role being uncertain. This clonotype was sampled from a female BALB/c mouse given C57BL/6 T cells with graft-versus-host disease after an allogeneic hematopoietic cell transplant. The part of the CDR3 DNA that was read is TGTGCCAGCAGTCTATCTTCCTATAATTCGCCCCTCTAC. Amino acid sequence: CASSLSSYNSPLY. The complete CDR3 sequence is CASSLSSYNSPLYF.